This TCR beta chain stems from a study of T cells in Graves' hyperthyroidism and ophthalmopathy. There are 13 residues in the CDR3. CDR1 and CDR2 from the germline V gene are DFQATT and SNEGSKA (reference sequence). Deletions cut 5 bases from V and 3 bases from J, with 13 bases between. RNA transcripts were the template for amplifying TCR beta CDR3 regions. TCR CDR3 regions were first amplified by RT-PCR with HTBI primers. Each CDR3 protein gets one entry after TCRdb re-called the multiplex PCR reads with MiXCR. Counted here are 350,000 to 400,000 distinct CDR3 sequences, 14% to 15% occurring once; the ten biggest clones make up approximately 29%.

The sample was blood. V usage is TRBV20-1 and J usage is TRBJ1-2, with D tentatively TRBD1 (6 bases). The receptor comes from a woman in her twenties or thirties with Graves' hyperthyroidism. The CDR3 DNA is TGCAGTGCTCTCAGGGGATGGGACTATGGCTACACCTTC. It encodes CSALRGWDYGYTF.